This entry concerns a single T cell receptor (beta chain). The antigen is unknown. Although they were nominally healthy when sampled, donors likely had unrecorded immune exposures. PCR used 60 Vbeta primers and 13 Jbeta primers. TCRdb's copy holds only in-frame clones and misses some; the assay was immunoSEQ multiplex PCR. The data show 150,000 to 200,000 clones, about four fifths seen once. This specimen comes from a study of cytomegalovirus exposure and HLA in healthy donors. Broader study findings: There were around 160 TCR beta chains listed as cytomegalovirus-associated. Indistinguishability led to the exclusion of some V segments, TRBV6-2 and TRBV6-3 included.

Germline V gene lookup returns CDR1 SGHRS and CDR2 YFSETQ. The CDR3 length is 16 residues. Losses at the gene ends were 0 bases for V and 1 base for J; bases not matched to a gene: 5. The sample comprised PBMCs. The origin of this receptor is a man aged 30 to 45 in good health and CMV-seropositive. The chain combines TRBV5-1 with TRBJ2-5; 8 bases map to TRBD2. CDR3 sequence reads: CASSLERGRLQETQYF. The CDR3 DNA reads TGCGCCAGCAGCTTGGAGCGGGGGCGCCTCCAAGAGACCCAGTACTTC. The variable domain in full, completed from reference TRBV5-1 and TRBJ2-5, reads KAGVTQTPRYLIKTRGQQVTLSCSPISGHRSVSWYQQTPGQGLQFLFEYFSETQRNKGNFPGRFSGRQFSNSRSEMNVSTLELGDSALYLCASSLERGRLQETQYFGPGTRLLVL.